This T cell receptor (beta chain) was observed in a study of vaccination and CD4 T cells after COVID-19. The overall study: Convalescent persons amounted to six males plus four females, two of whom were Hispanic.

The CDR3 length is 12 residues. The germline V gene encodes CDR1 DFQATT and CDR2 SNEGSKA (reference sequence). Trimming removed 2 bases from V and 3 bases from J, with 6 bases in between. Treatment given: roughly 10-day PBMC culture with coronavirus spike peptide pools or control peptides (ViraFEST assay). Two million PBMCs were grown per well alongside about 10 IU/ml IL-2 and roughly 9.4 ug/ml peptide pools. Oncomine TCR Beta short-read sequencing was applied to DNA from cultured CD4+ T cells. Each CDR3 protein is one row after TCRdb ran MiXCR on the PCR reads. The sample yields more than 7,500 distinct CDR3 sequences, roughly 24% seen once. A word on this clonotype: The antigen is not known.

This clonotype was sampled from a human donor with COVID-19. The sequenced sample was cultured CD4+ T cells from blood. This sequence joins TRBV20-1 and TRBJ2-3; D is unclear. CDR3 sequence: CSARLQTDTQYF. CDR3 DNA: TGCAGTGCTAGACTCCAGACAGATACGCAGTATTTT.